Following are 19 T cell receptor beta chains from one sample sequenced in a study of tumor-infiltrating lymphocytes in oesophageal squamous cell carcinoma (dated by TCRdb to 2016 to 2018). Library preparation used PCR. Sequenced on an Illumina HiSeq 2000. Clones were called with MiXCR by TCRdb after fastp trimmed the public reads at Q25, and only in-frame beta chains were retained. Entries are consolidated by CDR3 protein sequence, retaining the most common genes and DNA. In this sample the table shows under 15,000 distinct CDR3 sequences, around 49% of which occur a single time. The ten largest clones add up to 30% to 40% of the sample. The material sequenced was esophageal tumor tissue. These receptors were taken from a female donor with esophageal squamous cell carcinoma.

This clonotype appeared many times. V gene TRBV25-1 combines with J gene TRBJ1-6, with D possibly matching TRBD1 (5 bases). V was cut by 0 bases and J by 11 bases, with 17 bases left in between. Germline values: CDR1 MGHDK, CDR2 SYGVNS. CDR3 length equals 16 residues. As DNA, the CDR3 is TGTGCCAGCAGTGAATATAGGACACCCTTTGGTGCACCCCTCCACTTT. This codes for CASSEYRTPFGAPLHF.

This clonotype was detected a few times. The gene calls are TRBV7-2 and TRBJ2-5; unclear D gene. The DNA end is a closer match to TRBJ2-1, so the J assignment may be wrong. Germline values: CDR1 SGHTA, CDR2 FQGNSA. This CDR3 is built from 14 residues. DNA for the CDR3: TGTGCCAGCAGCTTAGCGGGAAGGGATAGTGAGCAGTTCTTC. Its translation: CASSLAGRDSEQFF.

The table lists this clonotype with a few counts. The V and J genes are TRBV7-3 and TRBJ2-5, with TRBD1 matching over 9 bases. The CDR3 consists of 15 residues. Germline V gene sequence: CDR1 SGHTA, CDR2 FQGTGA. Trimming took 5 bases from V and 4 from J; bases not matched to a gene: 8. CDR3 sequence: CASSGDRGGIETQYF. The CDR3 region has the DNA TGTGCCAGCAGCGGCGACAGGGGGGGAATAGAGACCCAGTACTTC.

This clonotype is labeled as large (0.1 to 1%). This rearrangement joins TRBV7-6 to TRBJ2-1, with no clear D. Deletions cut 2 bases from V and 2 bases from J, with 10 bases between. Germline loops: CDR1 SGHVS, CDR2 FNYEAQ. The CDR3 has 15 residues. The CDR3 sequence: CASSLRAVAYNEQFF. The DNA for the CDR3 is TGTGCCAGCAGCTTAAGGGCTGTCGCCTACAATGAGCAGTTCTTC. Full variable domain (outside the CDR3, taken from reference TRBV7-6 and TRBJ2-1): GAGVSQSPRYKVTKRGQDVALRCDPISGHVSLYWYRQALGQGPEFLTYFNYEAQQDKSGLPNDRFSAERPEGSISTLTIQRTEQRDSAMYRCASSLRAVAYNEQFFGPGTRLTVL.

This clonotype appeared many times. The genes are TRBV24-1 and TRBJ2-5; TRBD2 might be the D (6 bases). Trimming took off 5 bases at V and 4 bases at J, with 16 bases between the two ends. The CDR3 loop spans 15 amino acids. Germline V gene sequence: CDR1 KGHDR, CDR2 SFDVKD. The CDR3 loop reads CATSVGREGLETQYF. CDR3 sequence (DNA): TGTGCCACCAGTGTAGGGCGGGAAGGGCTAGAGACCCAGTACTTC.

This clonotype was seen at least ten times. The CDR3 DNA sequence: TGTGCCAGCAGTTTCTGGACAGGATTTGGCTACACCTTC. Protein product: CASSFWTGFGYTF. The chain couples TRBV27 to TRBJ1-2; 7 bases line up with TRBD1. J gave up 7 bases and V 3 bases, and 5 bases lay outside the gene matches. From germline, CDR1 is MNHEY and CDR2 SMNVEV (reference sequence). The CDR3 length is 13 residues.

The V gene is TRBV7-2, the J gene TRBJ2-1, with TRBD2 matching over 9 bases. The end of the DNA fits TRBJ2-7 better, so the J call may be wrong. CDR3 size: 17 residues. From germline, CDR1 is SGHTA and CDR2 FQGNSA. DNA of the CDR3: TGTGCCAGCAGCTTAAGGGGACTAGCATCCTACTACAATGAGCAGTACTTC. Its protein product is CASSLRGLASYYNEQYF.

Turning to this clonotype: Since no conserved phenylalanine or tryptophan closes the CDR3, a read error is the likely cause. The DNA is left out, because the CDR3 cannot be placed on it with certainty; the CDR3 is given as TCRdb lists it. The rearrangement links TRBV7-3 to TRBJ2-3; the D call of TRBD2 is as the table states it, not checked on the DNA. Per the germline V gene, CDR1 is SGHTA and CDR2 is FQGTGA. Both ends counted, the CDR3 spans 16 residues. CDR3 in amino acids: CASSAQTNAETQYFGP.

This clonotype occurred a few times. CDR3 in DNA: TGTGCCAGCAGAGCGGGACCTCGGTACGAGCAGTACTTC. Translated, it gives CASRAGPRYEQYF. The V and J genes are TRBV28 and TRBJ2-1; 7 nucleotides line up with TRBD2. The assigned J gene may be wrong: the sequence end matches TRBJ2-7 better. The CDR3 is 13 amino acids. Germline V gene data show CDR1 as MDHEN and CDR2 as SYDVKM.

CDR3 DNA sequence: TGTGCCAGCAGCTTGCTAGCGGGAGGACCGAACACCGGGGAGCTGTTTTTT. It specifies CASSLLAGGPNTGELFF. The chain is built from TRBV7-6 and TRBJ2-2; TRBD2 matches at 11 bases. The V gene's germline CDR1 is SGHVS and CDR2 FNYEAQ. J lost 0 bases, V lost 3 bases, and 3 bases had no gene match. The CDR3 runs 17 residues.

The V and J genes are TRBV6-7 and TRBJ2-1; D is perhaps TRBD2 (6 bases). TRBV6-7 has ORF status, its function being uncertain. This CDR3 has 16 amino acids. V lost 0 bases to trimming and J lost 9 bases, with 18 bases between them. As DNA, the CDR3 is TGTGCCAGCAGTTACTCGGAGGGCCGATCGTTGTTTGAGCAGTTCTTC. Its translation is CASSYSEGRSLFEQFF.

The gene calls are TRBV12-3 or TRBV12-4 and TRBJ2-5; TRBD2 aligns across 8 bases. The length of the CDR3 is 16 residues. V dropped 3 bases and J dropped 1; count of bases not matched to a gene: 7. The CDR3 reads CASSFNRAGAQETQYF. DNA for the CDR3: TGTGCCAGCAGTTTTAATCGAGCGGGGGCCCAAGAGACCCAGTACTTC.

V gene TRBV7-8 combines with J gene TRBJ2-3, with 8 positions matching TRBD1. Germline-derived CDR1 and CDR2 are SGHVS and FQNEAQ. V lost 5 bases to trimming and J lost 7 bases; unmatched junction nucleotides: 5. The CDR3 extends over 13 amino acids. CDR3 protein: CASSADREYTQYF. In DNA, the CDR3 is TGTGCCAGCAGCGCGGACAGGGAATATACGCAGTATTTT.

This clonotype was counted ten times or more. With a much larger clone just one base away, this may be a read error. The V and J genes are TRBV7-9 and TRBJ2-5; a weak D match, TRBD2 (6 bases). Germline-derived CDR1 and CDR2 are SEHNR and FQNEAQ (reference sequence). The germline V and J ends were trimmed by 4 bases and 11 bases, with 23 bases remaining between them. The CDR3 has 15 residues. CDR3 DNA: TGTGCCAGCAGCTCCCTTGGGAGTAGCGGAGGCCAGCAGTACTTC. Its protein is CASSSLGSSGGQQYF.

The V gene is TRBV7-9, the J gene TRBJ2-2; 10 nucleotides line up with TRBD1. Germline CDR1 reads SEHNR; CDR2 reads FQNEAQ (reference sequence). The CDR3 is 16 amino acids. V shed 5 bases, J shed 7 bases, and the junction held 10 bases outside the gene matches. The DNA of the CDR3 is TGTGCCAGCAGCCCGACCGGGACAGGGGCCCTCGGGGAGCTGTTTTTT. The encoded protein is CASSPTGTGALGELFF.

The V gene is TRBV28, the J gene TRBJ2-1; D is undetermined. Per germline, CDR1 MDHEN and CDR2 SYDVKM. The CDR3 spans 11 residues. V lost 3 bases to trimming and J lost 9 bases, with 6 bases between them. DNA for the CDR3: TGTGCCAGCAGTTTGGGTCGTGAGCAGTTCTTC. It translates to CASSLGREQFF.

V gene TRBV5-6 combines with J gene TRBJ2-5, with a tentative D call TRBD2 (6 bases). The DNA end lines up better with TRBJ2-1; the J call may be wrong. The CDR3 has 16 amino acids. Per the germline V gene, CDR1 is SGHDT and CDR2 is YYEEEE. In nucleotides, the CDR3 is TGTGCCAGCAGCTTGGCGGAGGGCTTCGTCTACAATGAGCAGTTCTTC. As protein: CASSLAEGFVYNEQFF.

This clonotype has just a few counts. The chain recombines TRBV25-1 with TRBJ2-3, with 7 bases matching TRBD1. The closer fit of TRBJ1-6 to the DNA end suggests the J call may be wrong. The CDR3 runs 14 residues. CDR1 MGHDK and CDR2 SYGVNS come from the germline V gene. The CDR3: CASSNQGDNSPLHF. Written as DNA, the CDR3 is TGTGCCAGCAGTAACCAGGGGGACAATTCACCCCTCCACTTT.

V gene TRBV7-8 combines with J gene TRBJ2-3; 8 bases are shared with TRBD2. This CDR3 contains 15 residues. V lost 5 bases, J lost 11 bases, and 15 bases stayed unmatched. Germline V lookup: CDR1 SGHVS, CDR2 FQNEAQ. The CDR3 DNA follows: TGTGCCAGCAGCCTCTCCGGGGGGGGGGCGGTTATGCAGTATTTT. It codes for CASSLSGGGAVMQYF.